This TCR beta chain was identified in a study of identifying expanded T cells in peripheral blood. Collection occurred without any documented infections or immune events in donors. Some clones are missing from TCRdb's copy, which holds only in-frame ones; the method was immunoSEQ multiplex PCR. The top ten clones hold 5% to 6.5% of a sample with 100,000 or so clones, over 80% of them seen once. The CDR3 runs to 18 residues. Germline V gene data show CDR1 as MGHDK and CDR2 as SYGVNS. The V gene end was trimmed by 5 bases and the J gene end by 1 base; junction bases not matched to a gene: 12. Findings and limits, study-wide: Over approximately two and four weeks, about 16.4 and 19 clones changed, versus approximately 1.2 between replicates. Clone count variance between roughly 2-week samples rose with total template count.

This clone was recorded a few times. Its antigen remains unidentified. The source of this sequence is a person aged 18 to 75 in good health. J is TRBJ2-1 and V is TRBV25-1, with 9 bases that match TRBD2. Material for sequencing was blood. The CDR3 DNA follows: TGTGCCAGCAGTCGCGGGAGGGCCAATCATCTTTCCTACAATGAGCAGTTCTTC. It encodes CASSRGRANHLSYNEQFF.